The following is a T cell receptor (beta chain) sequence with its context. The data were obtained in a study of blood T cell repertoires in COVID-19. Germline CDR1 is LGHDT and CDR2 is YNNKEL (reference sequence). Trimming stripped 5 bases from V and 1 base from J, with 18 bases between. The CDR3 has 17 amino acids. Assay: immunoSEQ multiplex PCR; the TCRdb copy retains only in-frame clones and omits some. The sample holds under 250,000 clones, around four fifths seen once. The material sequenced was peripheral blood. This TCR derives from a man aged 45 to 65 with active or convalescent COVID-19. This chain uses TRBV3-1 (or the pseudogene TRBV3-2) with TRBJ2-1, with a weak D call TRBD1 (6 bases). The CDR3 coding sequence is TGTGCCAGCAGCGCGCAAAGGGGGACCCCGTCCTACAATGAGCAGTTCTTC. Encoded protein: CASSAQRGTPSYNEQFF.